These 17 T cell receptor beta chains share one sample of origin, sequenced in a study of blood T cell repertoires in COVID-19. This table comes from immunoSEQ multiplex PCR, and its TCRdb copy is limited to in-frame clones, with some not included. The table has roughly 370,000 clones, about 87% seen once. The specimen was PBMCs or T cells enriched from blood (not recorded which). These receptors were collected from a woman between 45 and 60 years old who had recovered from COVID-19.

The chain links TRBV6-2 or TRBV6-3 to TRBJ1-6, with D unresolved. The V end was cut by 5 bases, the J end by 0 bases, with 8 bases between. The germline gives CDR1 MNHEY, CDR2 SVGEGT. This CDR3 has 15 residues. CDR3 sequence: CASSNRTSYNSPLHF. The CDR3 DNA follows: TGTGCCAGCAGTAACAGAACCTCCTATAATTCACCCCTCCACTTT.

The chain combines TRBV6-5 with TRBJ1-5, with no clear D. The CDR3 is 15 residues long. Germline V gene lookup returns CDR1 MNHEY and CDR2 SVGAGI. With 6 bases removed from V and 0 bases from J, the gap between germline ends came to 12 bases. CDR3 sequence reads: CASRKSENSNQPQHF. The CDR3 DNA reads as TGTGCCAGCAGAAAGTCCGAGAATAGCAATCAGCCCCAGCATTTT.

The chain joins TRBV4-2 to TRBJ1-2; no clear D gene. This CDR3 region has 15 residues. Trimming pared 0 bases from V and 2 bases from J, leaving 10 bases between. From germline, CDR1 is LGHNA and CDR2 YNFKEQ. The CDR3 is CASSQDRDLNYGYTF. In DNA form, the CDR3 reads TGTGCCAGCAGCCAAGACCGGGATTTAAACTATGGCTACACCTTC.

CDR3 in amino acids: CASSTSRGLYEQYF. CDR3 coding DNA: TGTGCCAGCAGTACCTCCAGGGGGCTCTACGAGCAGTACTTC. The chain carries TRBV6-2 or TRBV6-3 and TRBJ2-7, with 8 positions matching TRBD1. The CDR3 is 14 amino acids. V trimming: 5 bases; J trimming: 3 bases; junction bases outside the gene matches: 6. Germline V gene sequence: CDR1 MNHEY, CDR2 SVGEGT.

The chain has TRBV4-1 and TRBJ2-7; the D is unclear. The CDR3 spans 15 residues. Trimming stripped 0 bases from V and 4 bases from J, with 13 bases between. Germline assignment: CDR1 MGHRA and CDR2 YSYEKL. The CDR3 DNA reads as TGCGCCAGCAGCCAAGATGGAGAGAGATTGTACGAGCAGTACTTC. Translating it yields CASSQDGERLYEQYF.

The rearrangement links TRBV18 to TRBJ1-2, with D possibly matching TRBD1 (5 bases). Between the trimmed V and J ends, which lost 3 bases and 2 bases, there was a span of 7 bases. The CDR3 is made up of 13 amino acids. Germline assignment: CDR1 KGHSH and CDR2 LQKENI. CDR3 protein: CASSPTDNYGYTF. CDR3 sequence (DNA): TGTGCCAGCTCACCGACAGACAACTATGGCTACACCTTC.

This chain uses TRBV7-2 with TRBJ2-1; TRBD1 is a possible D gene (5 bases). Per germline, CDR1 SGHTA and CDR2 FQGNSA. The V end was cut by 5 bases, the J end by 4 bases, with 18 bases between. CDR3 length: 16 residues. CDR3 nucleotide sequence: TGTGCCAGCAGCAAGGGGATGCGACAGAGTTACAATGAGCAGTTCTTC. Residues: CASSKGMRQSYNEQFF.

The CDR3 DNA follows: TGCGCCAGCAGCTTACAGGGACGGCAGAACACTGAAGCTTTCTTT. Its protein product is CASSLQGRQNTEAFF. The genes are TRBV5-1 and TRBJ1-1; perhaps TRBD1 as D (6 bases). The CDR3 spans 15 residues. Trimming stripped 2 bases from V and 1 base from J, with 12 bases between. Germline CDR1 SGHRS, CDR2 YFSETQ.

The rearrangement uses TRBV7-2 and TRBJ2-3; 8 bases match TRBD2. CDR3 length: 18 amino acids. The junction had 18 bases not matched to a gene; V was cut back by 6 bases and J by 4 bases. Looked up from germline, CDR1 is SGHTA and CDR2 is FQGNSA. The CDR3 nucleotides are TGTGCCAGCAGTAAAAGGCGGGGGGTAGGTCTGGGGTCAGATACGCAGTATTTT. Its protein product is CASSKRRGVGLGSDTQYF.

The chain has TRBV5-1 and TRBJ1-4; D gene uncertain. Germline V gene lookup returns CDR1 SGHRS and CDR2 YFSETQ. The V gene lost 7 bases and the J gene lost 3 bases, with 4 bases spanning the gap. The CDR3 totals 11 residues. This chain's CDR3 is CASSANEKLFF. In DNA, the CDR3 is TGCGCCAGCTCAGCTAATGAAAAACTGTTTTTT.

The chain recombines TRBV13 with TRBJ1-3, with 10 bases fitting TRBD1. J lost 4 bases, V lost 6 bases, and 9 bases had no gene match. The CDR3 sequence is 16 residues long. CDR1 and CDR2 from the germline V gene are PRHDT and FYEKMQ (reference sequence). The CDR3 region is CASRDRDRGKGNTIYF. The CDR3 DNA follows: TGTGCCAGCAGGGACCGGGACAGGGGCAAAGGAAACACCATATATTTT.

The V and J genes are TRBV11-3 and TRBJ2-1; no clear D. This CDR3 is built from 12 residues. Germline lookup yields CDR1 SGHNT and CDR2 YENEEA. Trimming removed 1 base at V and 8 bases at J, with 6 bases between. The CDR3 region has the DNA TGTGCCAGCAGCTTAGTTGCGGATGAGCAGTTCTTC. Its translation: CASSLVADEQFF.

Remarks on this clone: Within the sample, other DNA sequences also encode this same CDR3. The chain recombines TRBV29-1 with TRBJ1-1; 7 positions agree with TRBD1. The V gene end was trimmed by 4 bases and the J gene end by 4 bases; junction bases not matched to a gene: 3. Germline V CDR1 and CDR2: SQVTM, ANQGSEA. CDR3 length: 12 residues. CDR3 coding DNA: TGCAGCGTTGGACAGGGTGGCACTGAAGCTTTCTTT. Translating gives CSVGQGGTEAFF.

On this clone itself: One end of the junction varies from germline; a read error may be responsible. The chain has TRBV12-3 or TRBV12-4 and TRBJ2-3, with D maybe TRBD2 (5 bases). This CDR3 is built from 11 residues. The CDR3 DNA reads as TGTGCCAGCAGTTTACAGGAGGTTGGCGATTTT. This codes for CASSLQEVGDF.

The rearrangement joins TRBV18 to TRBJ2-2, with D hard to call. Germline CDR1 is KGHSH and CDR2 is LQKENI. This CDR3 has 16 residues. V was trimmed by 1 base and J by 1 base, leaving 10 bases between them. CDR3 sequence reads: CASSPQSAGNTGELFF. The CDR3 DNA reads as TGTGCCAGCTCACCACAATCGGCAGGGAACACCGGGGAGCTGTTTTTT. Together with reference TRBV18 and TRBJ2-2, the CDR3 gives the full variable domain: NAGVMQNPRHLVRRRGQEARLRCSPMKGHSHVYWYRQLPEEGLKFMVYLQKENIIDESGMPKERFSAEFPKEGPSILRIQQVVRGDSAAYFCASSPQSAGNTGELFFGEGSRLTVL.

A few counts support this clone. The V call is TRBV9, the J call TRBJ1-6, with D tentatively TRBD1 (6 bases). V was shortened by 0 bases and J by 10 bases, with 8 bases between the two germline ends. The length of the CDR3 is 13 residues. Germline-derived CDR1 and CDR2 are SGDLS and YYNGEE. The CDR3 coding sequence is TGTGCCAGCAGCGTAGAGGGGGGGTCACCCCTCCACTTT. Translating gives CASSVEGGSPLHF.

This chain uses TRBV7-3 with TRBJ1-6; 9 bases map to TRBD1. The CDR3 length is 14 residues. Per the germline V gene, CDR1 is SGHTA and CDR2 is FQGTGA. Unmatched junction bases numbered 5, after V lost 5 bases and J lost 9 bases. The CDR3 sequence: CASSAGQGLSPLHF. Written as DNA, the CDR3 is TGTGCCAGCAGCGCGGGACAGGGTCTTTCACCCCTCCACTTT.